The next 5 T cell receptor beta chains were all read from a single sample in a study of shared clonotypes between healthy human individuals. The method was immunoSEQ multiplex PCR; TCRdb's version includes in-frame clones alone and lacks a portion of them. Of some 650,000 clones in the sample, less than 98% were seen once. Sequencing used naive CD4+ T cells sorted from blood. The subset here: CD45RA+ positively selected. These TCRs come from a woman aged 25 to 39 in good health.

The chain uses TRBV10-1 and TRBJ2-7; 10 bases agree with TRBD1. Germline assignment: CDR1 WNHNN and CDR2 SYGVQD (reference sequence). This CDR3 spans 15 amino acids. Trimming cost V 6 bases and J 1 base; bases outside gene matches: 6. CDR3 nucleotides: TGCGCCAGCAGCCATCCGGGACAGGGGTCCTACGAGCAGTACTTC. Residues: CASSHPGQGSYEQYF.

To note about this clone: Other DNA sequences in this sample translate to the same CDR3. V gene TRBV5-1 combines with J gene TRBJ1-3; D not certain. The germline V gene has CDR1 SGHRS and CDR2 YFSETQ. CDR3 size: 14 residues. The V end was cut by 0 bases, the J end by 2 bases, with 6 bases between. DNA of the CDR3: TGCGCCAGCAGCTTGGCGGGGACTGGAAACACCATATATTTT. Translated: CASSLAGTGNTIYF.

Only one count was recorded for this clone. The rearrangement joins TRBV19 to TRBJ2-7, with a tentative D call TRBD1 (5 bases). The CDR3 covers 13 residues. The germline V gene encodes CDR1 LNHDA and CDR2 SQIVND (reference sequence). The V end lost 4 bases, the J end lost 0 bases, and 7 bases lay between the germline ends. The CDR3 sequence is CASSKDNSYEQYF. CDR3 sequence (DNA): TGTGCCAGTAGTAAGGACAACTCCTACGAGCAGTACTTC.

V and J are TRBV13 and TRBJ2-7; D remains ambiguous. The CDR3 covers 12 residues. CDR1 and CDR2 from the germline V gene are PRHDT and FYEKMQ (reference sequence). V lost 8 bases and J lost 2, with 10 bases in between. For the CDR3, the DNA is TGTGCCAGCGGGTCATCGCCCTACGAGCAGTACTTC. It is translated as CASGSSPYEQYF.

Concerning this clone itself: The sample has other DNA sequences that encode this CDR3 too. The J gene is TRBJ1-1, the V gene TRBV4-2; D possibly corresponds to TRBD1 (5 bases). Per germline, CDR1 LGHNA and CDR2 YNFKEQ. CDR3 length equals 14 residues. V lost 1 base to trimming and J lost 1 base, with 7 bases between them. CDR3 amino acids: CASSQGQKNTEAFF. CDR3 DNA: TGTGCCAGCAGCCAAGGACAGAAGAACACTGAAGCTTTCTTT.